Many counts were recorded for the clone carrying this T cell receptor (beta chain). The antigen remains unidentified. The CDR3 is made up of 16 amino acids. Germline CDR1 MGHRA, CDR2 YSYEKL. V lost 4 bases and J 5 bases, leaving 18 bases between the germline ends. The data belong to a study of regulatory T cells in long-lasting Graves disease. Findings and limits, study-wide: In persistent patients, shared public clonotypes (2,741) outnumbered those in new patients (roughly 870).

Arm-PCR of CDR3 regions with iRepertoire HTBI primers generated TCR beta libraries. TCRdb reanalysed the multiplex PCR reads using MiXCR and keeps one entry per CDR3 protein. The table includes under 450,000 distinct CDR3 sequences, 10% to 15% detected once. The time point: newly diagnosed GD, antithyroid drugs for less than 3 months. Scientists built the TCR library using RNA that was extracted from PBMCs. This same sample was also part of a study on T cells in Graves' hyperthyroidism and ophthalmopathy.

The TCR originated in a woman aged 18 to 35 with Graves disease. The chain is built from TRBV4-1 and TRBJ2-1; D is uncertain. The sequencing used peripheral blood mononuclear cells (PBMCs), collected at new diagnosis, from a patient treated with antithyroid drugs. CDR3 sequence reads: CASSPFGAIINNEQFF. Written as DNA, the CDR3 is TGCGCCAGCAGCCCTTTCGGAGCGATTATAAACAATGAGCAGTTCTTC.